The 30 T cell receptor beta chains below were found in one sample sequenced in a study of post-analysis software for immune sequencing data. The antigens these receptors bind are not known. TCR beta cDNA libraries included unique molecular identifiers. In TCRdb, the PCR reads were re-called with MiXCR into one record per CDR3 protein. This sample has roughly 670,000 distinct CDR3 sequences, with 59% found just once. The study, taken as a whole, reports: Roughly five TRBV segments appeared more often in patients than in controls, and TRBV5-6, TRBV5-1 and TRBV20-1 were among these.

The sample comprised blood. The origin of the receptors is a girl aged 2-10 years with multiple sclerosis.

This clonotype was observed a few times. The rearrangement joins TRBV25-1 to TRBJ2-5; D not resolved. V was shortened by 3 bases and J by 0 bases, with 5 bases between the two germline ends. The CDR3 contains 13 residues. Germline CDR1 and CDR2: MGHDK and SYGVNS. The CDR3 region has the DNA TGTGCCAGCAGTGAGCCTGACCAAGAGACCCAGTACTTC. Protein: CASSEPDQETQYF. Looking up the rest from reference TRBV25-1 and TRBJ2-5 gives the full variable domain: EADIYQTPRYLVIGTGKKITLECSQTMGHDKMYWYQQDPGMELHLIHYSYGVNSTEKGDLSSESTVSRIRTEHFPLTLESARPSHTSQYLCASSEPDQETQYFGPGTRLLVL.

V gene TRBV6-2 or TRBV6-3 combines with J gene TRBJ2-7; D remains ambiguous. The CDR3 is 13 amino acids. Germline assignment: CDR1 MNHEY and CDR2 SVGEGT. The V and J ends lost 5 bases and 4 bases respectively, with 12 bases between them. CDR3 in amino acids: CASSETSVYEQYF. In nucleotides, the CDR3 is TGTGCCAGCAGTGAAACCTCAGTTTACGAGCAGTACTTC.

Only one count was recorded for this clonotype. The rearrangement uses TRBV6-4 and TRBJ2-1, with 8 bases fitting TRBD2. The germline V gene has CDR1 MRHNA and CDR2 SNTAGT. V lost 2 bases and J lost 8; bases outside the gene matches: 8. The CDR3 runs 15 residues. This chain's CDR3 is CASSDSGGTPDEQFF. As DNA, the CDR3 is TGTGCCAGCAGTGACAGCGGGGGAACCCCGGATGAGCAGTTCTTC.

The rearrangement uses TRBV5-1 and TRBJ2-1; 9 bases are a match to TRBD2. The V segment lost 4 bases and the J segment 4 bases; nucleotides outside the gene matches: 6. CDR1 is SGHRS, CDR2 YFSETQ, per germline. The CDR3 length is 15 residues. The DNA of the CDR3 is TGCGCCAGCAGCGAGGGTAGCGGGGGATACAATGAGCAGTTCTTC. Translated: CASSEGSGGYNEQFF.

DNA of the CDR3: TGCAGCGTTTCACTGGGGACTGAAGCTTTCTTT. Its protein is CSVSLGTEAFF. The rearrangement links TRBV29-1 to TRBJ1-1; D is undetermined. Trimming took 5 bases from V and 5 from J, leaving 9 bases between them. This CDR3 has 11 amino acids. Germline CDR1 reads SQVTM; CDR2 reads ANQGSEA.

The J gene is TRBJ2-5, the V gene TRBV2, with 10 bases matching TRBD1. V lost 1 base and J lost 4; bases outside the gene matches: 0. Germline V lookup: CDR1 SNHLY, CDR2 FYNNEI. CDR3 length equals 14 residues. CDR3 sequence: CASSEGDRGETQYF. CDR3 coding DNA: TGTGCCAGCAGTGAAGGGGACAGGGGAGAGACCCAGTACTTC.

The chain links TRBV6-1 to TRBJ2-1; D is undetermined. Germline V CDR1 and CDR2: MNHNS, SASEGT. Trimming shortened V by 2 bases and J by 1 base, and 9 bases separated the two germline ends. The CDR3 totals 15 residues. In nucleotides, the CDR3 is TGTGCCAGCAGTGAACTAGTTAGATCCTACAATGAGCAGTTCTTC. This encodes CASSELVRSYNEQFF.

This clonotype appeared a few times. V and J are TRBV20-1 and TRBJ2-7; possible D gene TRBD2, 6 bases. There are 14 residues in the CDR3. The germline V and J ends were trimmed by 6 bases and 6 bases, with 21 bases remaining between them. Germline V gene sequence: CDR1 DFQATT, CDR2 SNEGSKA (reference sequence). CDR3 in amino acids: CSAVWTGSLLEQYF. The CDR3 DNA reads as TGCAGTGCCGTCTGGACCGGGAGCCTACTCGAGCAGTACTTC.

The genes are TRBV29-1 and TRBJ1-2; D gene uncertain. CDR3 length equals 13 residues. Trimming took 8 bases from V and 6 from J, leaving 19 bases between them. Germline V gene sequence: CDR1 SQVTM, CDR2 ANQGSEA. The CDR3 DNA sequence: TGCAGCACCGCCTCGGGGAGAGGGAATGGCTACACCTTC. Its protein product is CSTASGRGNGYTF.

A few counts support this clonotype. The genes are TRBV6-5 and TRBJ1-5, with D unresolved. The V end lost 9 bases, the J end lost 3 bases, and 15 bases lay between the germline ends. The CDR3 is 14 amino acids. The germline V gene has CDR1 MNHEY and CDR2 SVGAGI. CDR3 protein: CASSPGSTNQPQHF. CDR3 DNA sequence: TGTGCCAGTTCCCCCGGCAGTACCAATCAGCCCCAGCATTTT.

This chain joins TRBV20-1 and TRBJ2-1; the match to TRBD2 covers 10 bases. The CDR3 contains 15 residues. V trimming: 2 bases; J trimming: 5 bases; junction bases outside the gene matches: 6. CDR1 and CDR2 from the germline V gene are DFQATT and SNEGSKA (reference sequence). The CDR3 loop reads CSARLSGRADNEQFF. CDR3 sequence (DNA): TGCAGTGCTAGACTCAGCGGGAGGGCCGACAATGAGCAGTTCTTC.

This clonotype was observed a handful of times. The CDR3 DNA reads as TGTGCCAGCAGACCCGGGGCTAGCGGTTTTTTGGAGCAGTACTTC. Translated: CASRPGASGFLEQYF. This rearrangement joins TRBV28 to TRBJ2-5; TRBD2 matches at 7 bases. The CDR3 runs 15 residues. Germline V gives CDR1 MDHEN, CDR2 SYDVKM. V shed 6 bases and J 11 bases; nucleotides not matched to a gene: 18.

This sequence joins TRBV6-1 and TRBJ2-7; 14 bases line up with TRBD2. The CDR3 extends over 15 amino acids. The germline V gene has CDR1 MNHNS and CDR2 SASEGT. Trimming removed 5 bases from V and 7 bases from J; junction bases left unmatched: 7. The DNA of the CDR3 is TGTGCCAGCAGTAAAGGGACTAGCGGGAGTGAGGAGCAGTACTTC. Its protein is CASSKGTSGSEEQYF.

The chain has TRBV4-1 and TRBJ1-2, with a possible D match to TRBD1 (5 bases). V was shortened by 5 bases and J by 8 bases, with 18 bases between the two germline ends. CDR3 length: 14 amino acids. Germline CDR1 MGHRA, CDR2 YSYEKL. The CDR3 nucleotides read TGCGCCAGCAGCAGCCCCACGGGGCAAGACGGCTACACCTTC. Its translation: CASSSPTGQDGYTF.

The chain employs TRBV12-3 or TRBV12-4 and TRBJ2-1; D is perhaps TRBD2 (6 bases). With 7 bases removed from V and 2 bases from J, the gap between germline ends came to 18 bases. This CDR3 has 16 residues. The CDR3 region is CASTHFGLAPYNEQFF. The CDR3 DNA is TGTGCCAGCACCCATTTTGGGCTAGCGCCCTACAATGAGCAGTTCTTC.

With regard to this clonotype: A much larger clonotype is one base distant, so this may be a read error. The rearrangement links TRBV29-1 to TRBJ1-2; tentative D call: TRBD1 (5 bases). The CDR3 is made up of 13 amino acids. Per the germline V gene, CDR1 is SQVTM and CDR2 is ANQGSEA. In DNA form, the CDR3 reads TGCAGCGTTGAACGGGGGGTTGCCTATGGCTACGCCTTC. Residues: CSVERGVAYGYAF.

This clonotype was seen just once. This chain joins TRBV29-1 and TRBJ1-1, with D maybe TRBD1 (5 bases). The germline V gene encodes CDR1 SQVTM and CDR2 ANQGSEA. The V and J ends lost 6 bases and 8 bases respectively, with 10 bases between them. The CDR3 is 10 residues long. CDR3 DNA sequence: TGCAGCGTGGGGGACGTAGAAGCTTTCTTT. The encoded protein is CSVGDVEAFF.

The CDR3 coding sequence is TGTGCCTGGAGTGACCGCCAACAGGCACCGGGGACAGATACGCAGTATTTT. Translating gives CAWSDRQQAPGTDTQYF. The chain uses TRBV30 and TRBJ2-3; D tentatively reads TRBD1 or TRBD2 (5 bases each). In germline, CDR1 is GTSNPN, CDR2 SVGIG (reference sequence). There are 17 residues in the CDR3. The germline V and J ends were trimmed by 1 base and 3 bases, with 20 bases remaining between them.

This sequence joins TRBV5-1 and TRBJ1-2; D gene unclear. V lost 4 bases and J 6 bases, leaving 19 bases between the germline ends. In germline, CDR1 is SGHRS, CDR2 YFSETQ. The CDR3 length is 15 residues. CDR3: CASSPTRTSRDGYTF. The CDR3 region has the DNA TGCGCCAGCAGCCCCACTAGGACGTCTAGGGATGGCTACACCTTC.

The J gene is TRBJ1-2, the V gene TRBV12-3 or TRBV12-4, with D possibly TRBD1 on 5 matching bases. This CDR3 has 12 residues. Trimming took off 8 bases at V and 5 bases at J, with 12 bases between the two ends. The CDR3 DNA sequence: TGTGCCAGCGGCAGGGCCACTTATGGCTACACCTTC. Translation: CASGRATYGYTF.

This clonotype was detected only a few times. The V gene is TRBV2, the J gene TRBJ1-6; D might be TRBD1 (6 bases). CDR1 and CDR2 from the germline V gene are SNHLY and FYNNEI. The CDR3 runs 13 residues. V was shortened by 7 bases and J by 5 bases, with 9 bases between the two germline ends. In DNA, the CDR3 is TGTGCCAGCATACGGGACAATAATTCACCCCTCCACTTT. Translated: CASIRDNNSPLHF.

Remarks on this clonotype: Germline is not matched at one junction end, which may reflect a read error. The chain's CDR3 is CAIRDRVTTDTQYF. CDR3 DNA sequence: TGTGCCATCAGGGACAGGGTAACGACAGACACGCAGTATTTT. This chain links TRBV10-3 with TRBJ2-3; 8 nucleotides agree with TRBD1. The CDR3 runs 14 residues. Germline values: CDR1 ENHRY, CDR2 SYGVKD.

The rearrangement links TRBV6-2 or TRBV6-3 to TRBJ2-7, with 10 bases fitting TRBD1. This CDR3 is built from 15 residues. Trimming cost V 6 bases and J 0 bases; bases outside gene matches: 5. Germline V gene sequence: CDR1 MNHEY, CDR2 SVGEGT. CDR3 coding DNA: TGTGCCAGCAGCCAGGACAGGGGGACCTCCTACGAGCAGTACTTC. Translated, it gives CASSQDRGTSYEQYF.

This clonotype was found many times. The rearrangement uses TRBV20-1 and TRBJ2-5; D uncertain. The CDR3 totals 11 residues. Germline CDR1 and CDR2: DFQATT and SNEGSKA (reference sequence). V gave up 3 bases and J gave up 0 bases, with 2 bases separating them. In DNA, the CDR3 is TGCAGTGCTAGGTACCAAGAGACCCAGTACTTC. Encoded protein: CSARYQETQYF.

The chain couples TRBV7-9 to TRBJ1-1; 9 nucleotides line up with TRBD1. The V gene's germline CDR1 is SEHNR and CDR2 FQNEAQ (reference sequence). V gave up 4 bases and J gave up 0 bases; unmatched junction bases: 9. The CDR3 covers 17 residues. The CDR3 sequence: CASSSMGTGYMNTEAFF. The CDR3 DNA reads TGTGCCAGCAGCTCTATGGGGACAGGGTATATGAACACTGAAGCTTTCTTT.

The gene calls are TRBV7-9 and TRBJ2-1; TRBD2 might be the D (6 bases). Germline CDR1 SEHNR, CDR2 FQNEAQ (reference sequence). The CDR3 is made up of 14 amino acids. Trimming cost V 11 bases and J 1 base, with 15 bases left between them. The CDR3 is CAVELGSSYNEQFF. CDR3 sequence (DNA): TGTGCCGTGGAACTCGGGAGTTCCTACAATGAGCAGTTCTTC.

The chain joins TRBV5-1 to TRBJ1-1; D is undetermined. Germline lookup yields CDR1 SGHRS and CDR2 YFSETQ. The CDR3 is made up of 14 amino acids. V was cut by 0 bases and J by 1 base, with 7 bases left in between. Here the CDR3 DNA reads TGCGCCAGCAGCTTGGCGTCCGCGAACACTGAAGCTTTCTTT. This translates into CASSLASANTEAFF.

V gene TRBV9 combines with J gene TRBJ2-1; D possibly uses TRBD1 or TRBD2 (5 bases each). CDR1 and CDR2 from the germline V gene are SGDLS and YYNGEE. V was cut by 4 bases and J by 15 bases, with 17 bases left in between. The CDR3 has 12 residues. This chain's CDR3 is CASSPPGRGRFF. The CDR3 bases are TGTGCCAGCAGCCCTCCGGGACGAGGTCGGTTCTTC. The variable domain in full, completed from reference TRBV9 and TRBJ2-1, reads DSGVTQTPKHLITATGQRVTLRCSPRSGDLSVYWYQQSLDQGLQFLIQYYNGEERAKGNILERFSAQQFPDLHSELNLSSLELGDSALYFCASSPPGRGRFFGPGTRLTVL.

The chain combines TRBV6-1 with TRBJ2-5; 13 nucleotides align to TRBD2. The CDR3 is 17 amino acids. Germline CDR1 and CDR2: MNHNS and SASEGT. The trim removed 1 base at V and 5 bases at J, leaving 7 bases unmatched. CDR3 sequence: CASSEGGTSGMQETQYF. CDR3 in DNA: TGTGCCAGCAGTGAAGGGGGGACTAGCGGGATGCAGGAGACCCAGTACTTC.

The chain is built from TRBV4-1 and TRBJ2-4, with 9 bases identical to TRBD2. The CDR3 length is 18 residues. Germline V gene sequence: CDR1 MGHRA, CDR2 YSYEKL. V was pared by 4 bases and J by 2 bases, with 12 bases of the junction left unmatched. The CDR3 loop is CASSPHALAGIPKNIQYF. CDR3 nucleotide sequence: TGCGCCAGCAGCCCCCATGCCCTAGCGGGAATACCCAAAAACATTCAGTACTTC.